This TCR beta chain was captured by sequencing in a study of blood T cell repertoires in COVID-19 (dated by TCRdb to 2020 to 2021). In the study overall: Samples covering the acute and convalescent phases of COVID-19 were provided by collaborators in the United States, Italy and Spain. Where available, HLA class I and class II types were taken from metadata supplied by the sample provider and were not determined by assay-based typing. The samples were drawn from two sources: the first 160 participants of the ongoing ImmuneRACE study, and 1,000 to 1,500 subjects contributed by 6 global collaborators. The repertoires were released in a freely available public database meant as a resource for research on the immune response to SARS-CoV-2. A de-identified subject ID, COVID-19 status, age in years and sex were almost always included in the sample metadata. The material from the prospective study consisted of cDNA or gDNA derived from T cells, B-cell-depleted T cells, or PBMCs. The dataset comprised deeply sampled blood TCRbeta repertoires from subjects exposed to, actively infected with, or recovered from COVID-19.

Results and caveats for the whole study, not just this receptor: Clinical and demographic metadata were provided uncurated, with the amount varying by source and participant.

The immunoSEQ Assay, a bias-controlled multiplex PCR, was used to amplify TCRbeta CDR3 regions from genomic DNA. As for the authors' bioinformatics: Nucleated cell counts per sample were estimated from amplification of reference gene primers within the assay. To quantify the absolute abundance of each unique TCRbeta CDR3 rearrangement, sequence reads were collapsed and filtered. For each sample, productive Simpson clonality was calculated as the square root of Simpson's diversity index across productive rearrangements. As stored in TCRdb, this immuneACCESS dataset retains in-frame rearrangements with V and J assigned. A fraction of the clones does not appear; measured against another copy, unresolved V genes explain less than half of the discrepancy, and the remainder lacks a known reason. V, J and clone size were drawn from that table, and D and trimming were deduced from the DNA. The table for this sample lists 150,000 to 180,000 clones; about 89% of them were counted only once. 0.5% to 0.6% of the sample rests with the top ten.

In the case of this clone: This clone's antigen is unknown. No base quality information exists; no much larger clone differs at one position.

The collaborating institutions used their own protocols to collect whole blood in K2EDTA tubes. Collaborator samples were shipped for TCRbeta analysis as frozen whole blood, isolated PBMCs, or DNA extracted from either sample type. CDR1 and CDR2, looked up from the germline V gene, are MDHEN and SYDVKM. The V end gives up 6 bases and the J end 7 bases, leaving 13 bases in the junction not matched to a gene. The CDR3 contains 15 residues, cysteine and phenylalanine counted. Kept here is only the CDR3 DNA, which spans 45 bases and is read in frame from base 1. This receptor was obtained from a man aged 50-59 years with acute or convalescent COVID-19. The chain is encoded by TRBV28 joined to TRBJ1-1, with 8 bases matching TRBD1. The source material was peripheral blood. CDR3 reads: CASRKTQGGSLEAFF. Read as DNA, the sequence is TGTGCCAGCAGGAAAACACAGGGGGGGTCACTTGAAGCTTTCTTT.